This T cell receptor beta chain was sequenced in a study of T cell changes during pregnancy in multiple sclerosis (dated by TCRdb to between 2018 and 2021). As for the study more broadly: In women with multiple sclerosis, the researchers looked at how the T cell repertoire shifted as pregnancy progressed.

Comment on this clone: Its antigen remains unidentified. Base qualities are not provided; no much larger clone lies one nucleotide away.

Library creation used the immunoSEQ multiplex PCR assay. The immuneACCESS repertoire file appears here via TCRdb, limited to in-frame rearrangements. These files lack a portion of the clones; in checked studies, under half of the deficit traces to unresolved V genes, and the cause of the others is not known. This sample holds over 65,000 clones; around 94% were observed only once. The ten largest clones take up about 0.6% of the sample. Trimming leaves V shorter by 2 bases and J shorter by 4 bases, with the junction holding 4 bases beyond the gene matches. Looking up the germline V gene yields CDR1 MNHEY and CDR2 SVGAGI. The CDR3 runs 15 amino acids, cysteine and phenylalanine included. Just CDR3 DNA is preserved here, 45 bases in frame from base 1.

Here the chain combines TRBV6-5 and TRBJ2-1; 8 central bases correspond to TRBD2. The sequences come from peripheral blood, collected in the third trimester of pregnancy. This TCR was sampled from a female donor with multiple sclerosis, enrolled in a pregnancy study. The CDR3 amino acid sequence is: CASSYGLAGYNEQFF. The nucleotides read TGTGCCAGCAGTTACGGTCTAGCGGGTTACAATGAGCAGTTCTTC.